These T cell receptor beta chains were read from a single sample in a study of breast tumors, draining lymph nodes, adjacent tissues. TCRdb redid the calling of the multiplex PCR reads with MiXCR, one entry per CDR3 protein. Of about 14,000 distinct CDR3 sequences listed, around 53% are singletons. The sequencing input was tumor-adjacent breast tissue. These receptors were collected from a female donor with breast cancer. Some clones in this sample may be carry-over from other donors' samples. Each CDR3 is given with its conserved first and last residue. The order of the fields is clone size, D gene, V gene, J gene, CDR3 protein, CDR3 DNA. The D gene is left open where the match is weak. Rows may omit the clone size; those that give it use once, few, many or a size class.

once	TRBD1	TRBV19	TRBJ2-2	CASRGQGAGELFF	TGTGCCAGTAGGGGACAGGGAGCCGGGGAGCTGTTTTTT
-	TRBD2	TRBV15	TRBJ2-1	CASSEARLAGNEQFF	TGTGCCAGCAGTGAAGCGAGGCTAGCGGGTAATGAGCAGTTCTTC
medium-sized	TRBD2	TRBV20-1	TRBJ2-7	CSARVGTSTYEQYF	TGCAGTGCTAGAGTTGGGACTAGCACCTACGAGCAGTACTTC
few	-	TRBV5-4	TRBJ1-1	CASSPGRRAEAFF	TGTGCCAGCAGCCCGGGCAGGCGGGCTGAAGCTTTCTTT
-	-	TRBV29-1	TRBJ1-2	CSVEVSYGYTF	TGCAGCGTTGAAGTCAGCTATGGCTACACCTTC
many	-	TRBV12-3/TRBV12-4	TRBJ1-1	CASSFKGHTEAFF	TGTGCCAGCAGTTTCAAGGGGCACACTGAAGCTTTCTTT
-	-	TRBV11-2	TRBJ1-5	CASSRDRPGSNQPQHF	TGTGCCAGCAGCCGCGACAGGCCGGGATCCAATCAGCCCCAGCATTTT
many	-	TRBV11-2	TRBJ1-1	CASSTWGGENTEAFF	TGTGCCAGCAGCACGTGGGGGGGAGAGAACACTGAAGCTTTCTTT
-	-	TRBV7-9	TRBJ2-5	CASSPSVAETQYF	TGTGCCAGCAGCCCCAGCGTAGCCGAGACCCAGTACTTC
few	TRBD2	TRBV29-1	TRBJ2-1	CSAGLDNEQFF	TGCAGCGCTGGACTAGACAATGAGCAGTTCTTC
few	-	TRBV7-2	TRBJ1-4	CASSLVRTVNEKLFF	TGTGCCAGCAGCTTAGTTCGGACAGTCAATGAAAAACTGTTTTTT
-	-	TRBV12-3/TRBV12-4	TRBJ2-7	CASSFVGALNGEQYF	TGTGCCAGCAGTTTCGTGGGGGCACTAAACGGCGAGCAGTACTTC
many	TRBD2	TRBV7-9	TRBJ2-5	CASSAGLADLQETQYF	TGTGCCAGCAGCGCCGGACTAGCGGACCTCCAAGAGACCCAGTACTTC
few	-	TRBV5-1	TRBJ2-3	CASSGETCEQYF	TGCGCCAGCAGCGGTGAGACCTGCGAGCAGTATTTT
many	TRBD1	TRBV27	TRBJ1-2	CASSRPGQGVGGYTF	TGTGCCAGCAGTAGACCGGGACAGGGTGTGGGGGGCTACACCTTC
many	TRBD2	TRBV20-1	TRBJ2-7	CSVRSGGLHNYEQYF	TGCAGTGTTCGAAGCGGGGGGCTTCACAACTACGAGCAGTACTTC
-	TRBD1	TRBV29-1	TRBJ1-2	CSADRGGGYTF	TGCAGCGCTGACAGGGGAGGTGGCTACACCTTC
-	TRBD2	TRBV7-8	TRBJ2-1	CASSHGTSGVNEQFF	TGTGCCAGCAGCCATGGGACTAGCGGGGTAAATGAGCAGTTCTTC
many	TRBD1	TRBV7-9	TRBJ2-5	CASSLWDRQETQYF	TGTGCCAGCAGCTTATGGGACAGGCAAGAGACCCAGTACTTC
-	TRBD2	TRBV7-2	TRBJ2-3	CASSRAGTSYTDTQYF	TGTGCCAGCAGCCGCGCGGGGACTAGCTATACAGATACGCAGTATTTT
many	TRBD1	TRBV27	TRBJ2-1	CASTRGTAQNEQFF	TGTGCCTCCACGAGAGGGACAGCCCAGAATGAGCAGTTCTTC
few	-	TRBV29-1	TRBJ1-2	CSVGGGSGYTF	TGCAGCGTTGGGGGGGGAAGTGGCTACACCTTC
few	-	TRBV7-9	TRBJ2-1	CASSLAGNLGNEQFF	TGTGCCAGCAGCTTAGCGGGGAACTTAGGCAATGAGCAGTTCTTC
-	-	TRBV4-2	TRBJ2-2	CASSQESNGHLELFF	TGTGCCAGCAGCCAAGAATCCAATGGACATTTGGAGCTGTTTTTT
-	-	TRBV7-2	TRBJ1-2	CASSLALYVHYGYTF	TGTGCCAGCAGCTTAGCGCTATATGTCCACTATGGCTACACCTTC
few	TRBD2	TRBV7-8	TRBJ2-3	CASSRAGGPVDTQYF	TGTGCCAGCAGCCGAGCGGGAGGGCCGGTAGATACGCAGTATTTT
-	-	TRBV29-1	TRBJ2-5	CSVQPLQNFGETQYF	TGCAGCGTGCAGCCGCTCCAAAACTTTGGTGAGACCCAGTACTTC
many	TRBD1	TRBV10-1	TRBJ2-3	CASTPGTGDTDTQYF	TGCGCCAGCACCCCTGGGACAGGGGACACAGATACGCAGTATTTT
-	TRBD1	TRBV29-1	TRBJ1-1	CSATPGTGWNNGNTEAFF	TGCAGCGCCACTCCGGGGACAGGGTGGAATAACGGAAACACTGAAGCTTTCTTT
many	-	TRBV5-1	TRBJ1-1	CASSSQGFTNTEAFF	TGCGCCAGCAGCTCCCAGGGTTTCACTAACACTGAAGCTTTCTTT
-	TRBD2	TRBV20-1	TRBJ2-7	CSARDPGTSGNEQYF	TGCAGTGCTAGAGATCCGGGGACTAGCGGGAACGAGCAGTACTTC
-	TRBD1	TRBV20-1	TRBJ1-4	CSAKNSGTGGVSGF	TGCAGTGCTAAAAATTCCGGGACAGGGGGCGTCTCGGGTTTT
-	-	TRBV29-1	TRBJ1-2	CSVESWGADYGYTF	TGCAGCGTTGAAAGTTGGGGGGCTGACTATGGCTACACCTTC
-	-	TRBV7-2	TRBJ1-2	CASSPSFTGNYGYTF	TGTGCCAGCAGCCCTAGCTTTACAGGGAACTATGGCTACACCTTC
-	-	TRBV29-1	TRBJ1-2	CSVEREWGYGYTF	TGCAGCGTTGAACGCGAGTGGGGGTATGGCTACACCTTC
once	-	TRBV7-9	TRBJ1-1	CASSQTEGNTEAFF	TGTGCCAGCAGCCAGACCGAAGGGAACACTGAAGCTTTCTTT
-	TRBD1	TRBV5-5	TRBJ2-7	CASSRGRTKGHSYEQYF	TGTGCCAGCAGCAGGGGGCGGACAAAGGGGCATTCCTACGAGCAGTACTTC
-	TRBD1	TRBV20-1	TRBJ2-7	CSAGGQGHEQYF	TGCAGTGCCGGAGGACAGGGCCACGAGCAGTACTTC
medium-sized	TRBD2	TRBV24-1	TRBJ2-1	CATSDHTSGRPQHF	TGTGCCACCAGTGATCACACTAGCGGGAGGCCTCAACACTTC
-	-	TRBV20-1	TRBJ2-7	CSAEQGIYEQYF	TGCAGTGCCGAACAGGGAATCTACGAGCAGTACTTC
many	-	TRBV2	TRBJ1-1	CASREGTEAFF	TGTGCCAGCCGCGAGGGCACTGAAGCTTTCTTT
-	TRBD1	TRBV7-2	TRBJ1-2	CASSLDPGQGTVYGYTF	TGTGCCAGCAGCTTAGATCCGGGACAGGGCACCGTCTATGGCTACACCTTC
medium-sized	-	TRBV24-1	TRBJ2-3	CATSDLTTLGRDTQYF	TGTGCCACCAGTGATCTGACAACCCTGGGACGAGATACGCAGTATTTT
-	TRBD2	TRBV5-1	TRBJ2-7	CASSLVPGLPSYEQYF	TGCGCCAGCAGCTTGGTGCCGGGACTACCCTCCTACGAGCAGTACTTC
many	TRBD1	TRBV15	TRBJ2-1	CATSKIIGQGRENEQFF	TGTGCCACCAGCAAGATCATAGGACAGGGGAGGGAGAATGAGCAGTTCTTC
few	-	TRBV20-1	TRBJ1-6	CSARIHGRWNSPLHF	TGCAGTGCTAGGATTCATGGCCGGTGGAATTCACCCCTCCACTTT
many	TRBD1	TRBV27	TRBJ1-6	CASSPRQGNSPLHF	TGTGCCAGCAGTCCACGACAGGGCAATTCACCCCTCCACTTT
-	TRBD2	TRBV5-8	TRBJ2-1	CASSSGLANSGANEQFF	TGTGCCAGCAGCTCTGGACTAGCCAACTCTGGGGCCAATGAGCAGTTCTTC
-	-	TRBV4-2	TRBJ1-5	CASSFQGMKQPQHF	TGTGCCAGCAGCTTTCAGGGAATGAAGCAGCCCCAGCATTTT
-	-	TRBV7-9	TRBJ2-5	CASSLAGRGRSQETQYF	TGTGCCAGCAGCTTAGCGGGCCGGGGGCGGTCCCAAGAGACCCAGTACTTC
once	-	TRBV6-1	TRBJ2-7	CASSPPWAYEQYF	TGTGCCAGCAGTCCACCTTGGGCCTACGAGCAGTACTTC
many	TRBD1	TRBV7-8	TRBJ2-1	CASSSRTGGSYNEQFF	TGTGCCAGCAGCTCAAGGACAGGGGGCTCCTACAATGAGCAGTTCTTC
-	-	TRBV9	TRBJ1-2	CASSVGHARYGYTF	TGTGCCAGCAGCGTCGGTCATGCTCGGTACGGCTACACCTTC
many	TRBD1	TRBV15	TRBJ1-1	CATSRSRGGNTEAFF	TGTGCCACCAGCAGATCCAGGGGGGGGAACACTGAAGCTTTCTTT
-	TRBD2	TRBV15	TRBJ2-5	CATSGRGGREAQYF	TGTGCCACCAGCGGGCGGGGGGGCCGAGAGGCCCAGTACTTC